This TCR beta chain was retrieved from a study of OX40 agonist ivuxolimab in advanced cancers. Context from the whole study: Ivuxolimab was an agonistic, fully human IgG2 monoclonal antibody directed against OX40 (CD134), a costimulatory receptor. Intravenous ivuxolimab was administered to patients every 2 weeks at six dose levels: 0.01, 0.1, 0.3, 1.5, 3 and 10 mg/kg. Of the approximately 50 dose-escalation patients, hepatocellular carcinoma was present in 19, melanoma in approximately 15, renal cell carcinoma in 9 and head and neck cancer in 9. A male proportion of 82.7% and a mean age of approximately 60 years, ranging from roughly 23 to 79, were recorded for the dose-escalation cohort. Prior anti-PD-1, anti-PD-L1 or anti-CTLA-4 therapy was permitted, and approximately 41% of dose-escalation patients had received checkpoint inhibitors. Three dose-escalation patients achieved partial responses, one with hepatocellular carcinoma and two with cutaneous melanoma. The purpose of peripheral TCRbeta sequencing was to test whether ivuxolimab changed TCR sequence diversity and led to clonal T-cell expansion. The monotherapy dose-escalation portion (N = 52 patients) of the phase I ivuxolimab trial is reported in the paper. Broad study findings and their caveats: After ivuxolimab, CD8+ T cells had more expanded clones than CD4+ T cells on average. Low levels of normalized T-cell clonal expansion were also seen in some nonresponding patients. The antigen specificity of the peripheral T cells that underwent clonal expansion was not determined. Clonal expansion of both CD4+ and CD8+ blood T cells was observed from baseline to week 6 at doses 0.1 to 3.0 mg/kg. In the 0.1-3.0 mg/kg groups, partial responders were among the patients with the lowest normalized peripheral clonal expansion, particularly in CD8+ T cells.

The CDR3 holds 13 amino acids from the cysteine to the phenylalanine. Solely the CDR3 DNA is kept, with 39 bases framed from the first base. Trimmed from V: 3 bases; trimmed from J: 4 bases; junction bases lacking a gene match: 2. CDR1 LNHDA and CDR2 SQIVND were looked up in the germline V gene (reference sequence). To note about this clone: Its target antigen remains unknown. Base qualities are not at hand, and no much larger clone is one base apart.

Genomic DNA was extracted from sorted cells for sequencing of the TCRbeta CDR3 region. The immunoSEQ Assay was used to sequence the TCRbeta CDR3 regions. TCRdb provides this immuneACCESS table in a form limited to in-frame rearrangements. Some clones are lacking; in checked studies, under half of them reflect an unresolved V gene, and why the rest are absent is not known. The table for this sample lists about 36,000 clones; roughly 69% of them were counted only once. The ten largest clones add up to around a sixth of the sample. The trial excluded patients who had a history of autoimmune disease or were on systemic immunosuppression. Peripheral blood for TCR sequencing was collected from all dose cohorts at baseline, on cycle 4 day 1, and on cycle 7 day 1. Samples were obtained from an open-label, multicenter, first-in-human phase I dose-escalation trial of ivuxolimab. Adults with locally advanced or metastatic head and neck squamous cell, hepatocellular, melanoma or renal cell carcinoma were enrolled in the trial. CD4+ and CD8+ T cells were sorted separately from peripheral blood before TCR sequencing.

This clonotype was sampled from an adult with an advanced solid tumor such as melanoma, head and neck, liver or kidney cancer. The sequences come from CD4+ or CD8+ T cells sorted from blood, collected in a trial of the OX40 agonist ivuxolimab. The chain couples TRBV19 to TRBJ1-2; the central 7 bases match TRBD1. The CDR3 corresponds to CASSIGTAYGYTF. The DNA reads TGTGCCAGTAGTATTGGGACAGCCTATGGCTACACCTTC.